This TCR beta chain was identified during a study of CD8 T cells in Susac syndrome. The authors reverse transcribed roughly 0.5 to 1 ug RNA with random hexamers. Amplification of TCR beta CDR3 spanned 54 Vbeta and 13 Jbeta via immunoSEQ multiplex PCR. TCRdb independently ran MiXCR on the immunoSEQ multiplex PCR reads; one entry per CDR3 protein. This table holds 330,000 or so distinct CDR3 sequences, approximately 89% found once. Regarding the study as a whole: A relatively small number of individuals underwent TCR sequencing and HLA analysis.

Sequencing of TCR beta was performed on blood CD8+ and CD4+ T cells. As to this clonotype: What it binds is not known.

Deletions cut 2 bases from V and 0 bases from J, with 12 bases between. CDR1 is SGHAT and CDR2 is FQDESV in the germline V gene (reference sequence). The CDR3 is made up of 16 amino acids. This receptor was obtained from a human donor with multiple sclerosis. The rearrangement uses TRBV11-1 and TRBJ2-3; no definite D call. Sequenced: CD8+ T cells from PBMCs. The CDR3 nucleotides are TGTGCCAGCAGCTTACCGCAGGACCTTAGCACAGATACGCAGTATTTT. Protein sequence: CASSLPQDLSTDTQYF.